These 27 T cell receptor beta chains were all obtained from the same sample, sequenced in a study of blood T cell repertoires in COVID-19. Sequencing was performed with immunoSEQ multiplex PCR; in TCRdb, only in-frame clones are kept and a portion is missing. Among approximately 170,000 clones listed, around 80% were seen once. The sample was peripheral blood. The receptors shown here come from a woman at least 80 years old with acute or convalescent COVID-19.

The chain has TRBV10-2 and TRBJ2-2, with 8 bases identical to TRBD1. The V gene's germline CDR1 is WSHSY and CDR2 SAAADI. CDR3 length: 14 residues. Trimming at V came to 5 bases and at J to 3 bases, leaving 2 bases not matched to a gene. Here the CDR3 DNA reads TGCGCCAGCAGTCAGACAGGGGACACCGGGGAGCTGTTTTTT. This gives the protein CASSQTGDTGELFF.

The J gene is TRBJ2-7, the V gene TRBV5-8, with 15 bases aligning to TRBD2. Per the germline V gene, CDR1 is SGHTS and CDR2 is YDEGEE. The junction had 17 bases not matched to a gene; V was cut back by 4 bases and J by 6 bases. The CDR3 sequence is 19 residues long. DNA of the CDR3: TGTGCCAGCAGCCCACCGGGACTAGCGGGAGGTATACCGCCTGGCGAGCAGTACTTC. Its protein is CASSPPGLAGGIPPGEQYF.

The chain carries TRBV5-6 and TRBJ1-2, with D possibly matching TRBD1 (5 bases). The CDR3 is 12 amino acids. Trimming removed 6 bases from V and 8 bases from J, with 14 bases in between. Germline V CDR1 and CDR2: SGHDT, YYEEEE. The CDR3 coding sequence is TGTGCCAGCACCCCGCGGGGCTACGGCTACACCTTC. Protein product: CASTPRGYGYTF.

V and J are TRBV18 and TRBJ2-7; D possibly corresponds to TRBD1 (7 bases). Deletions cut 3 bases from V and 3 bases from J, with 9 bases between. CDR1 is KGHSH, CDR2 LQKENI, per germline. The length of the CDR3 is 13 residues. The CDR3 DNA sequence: TGTGCCAGCTCACCCCAGGGGGGCTACGAGCAGTACTTC. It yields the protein CASSPQGGYEQYF. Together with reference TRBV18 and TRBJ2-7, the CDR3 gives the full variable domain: NAGVMQNPRHLVRRRGQEARLRCSPMKGHSHVYWYRQLPEEGLKFMVYLQKENIIDESGMPKERFSAEFPKEGPSILRIQQVVRGDSAAYFCASSPQGGYEQYFGPGTRLTVT.

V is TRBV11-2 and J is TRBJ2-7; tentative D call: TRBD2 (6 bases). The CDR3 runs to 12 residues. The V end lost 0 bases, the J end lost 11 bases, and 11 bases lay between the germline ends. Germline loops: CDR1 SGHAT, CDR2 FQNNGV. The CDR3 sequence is CASSLEGEDEYF. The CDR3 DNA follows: TGTGCCAGCAGCTTAGAGGGGGAGGATGAGTACTTC. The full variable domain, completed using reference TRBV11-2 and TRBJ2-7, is EAGVAQSPRYKIIEKRQSVAFWCNPISGHATLYWYQQILGQGPKLLIQFQNNGVVDDSQLPKDRFSAERLKGVDSTLKIQPAKLEDSAVYLCASSLEGEDEYFGPGTRLTVT.

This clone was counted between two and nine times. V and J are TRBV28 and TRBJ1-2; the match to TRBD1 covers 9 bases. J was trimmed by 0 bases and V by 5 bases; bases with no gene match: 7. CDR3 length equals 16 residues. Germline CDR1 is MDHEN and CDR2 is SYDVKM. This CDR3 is CASSPTGGPANYGYTF. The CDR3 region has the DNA TGTGCCAGCAGTCCTACAGGGGGCCCGGCTAACTATGGCTACACCTTC.

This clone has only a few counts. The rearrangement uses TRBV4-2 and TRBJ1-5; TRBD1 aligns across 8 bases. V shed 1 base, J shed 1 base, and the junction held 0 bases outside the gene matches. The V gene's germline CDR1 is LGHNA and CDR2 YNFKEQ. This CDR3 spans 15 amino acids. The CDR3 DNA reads TGTGCCAGCAGCCAAGGACAGGGGAGCAATCAGCCCCAGCATTTT. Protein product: CASSQGQGSNQPQHF.

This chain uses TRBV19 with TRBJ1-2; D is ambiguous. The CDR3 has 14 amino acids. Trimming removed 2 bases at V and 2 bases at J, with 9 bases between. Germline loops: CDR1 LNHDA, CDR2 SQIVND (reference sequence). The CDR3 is CASSISSGNYGYTF. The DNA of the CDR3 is TGTGCCAGTAGTATATCTTCGGGGAACTATGGCTACACCTTC.

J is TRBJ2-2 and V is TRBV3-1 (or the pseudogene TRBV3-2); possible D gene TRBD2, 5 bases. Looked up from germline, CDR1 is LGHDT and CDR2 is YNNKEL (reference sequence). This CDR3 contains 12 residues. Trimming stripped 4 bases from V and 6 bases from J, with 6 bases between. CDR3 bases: TGTGCCAGCAGCCCCGGGGCCGGGGAGCTGTTTTTT. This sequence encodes CASSPGAGELFF.

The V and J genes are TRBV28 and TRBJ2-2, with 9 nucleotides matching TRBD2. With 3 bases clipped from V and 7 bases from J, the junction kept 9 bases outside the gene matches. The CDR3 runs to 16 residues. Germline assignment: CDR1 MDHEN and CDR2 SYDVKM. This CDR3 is CASSLGTSFFGGELFF. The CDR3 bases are TGTGCCAGCAGTTTGGGGACTAGCTTTTTCGGCGGGGAGCTGTTTTTT.

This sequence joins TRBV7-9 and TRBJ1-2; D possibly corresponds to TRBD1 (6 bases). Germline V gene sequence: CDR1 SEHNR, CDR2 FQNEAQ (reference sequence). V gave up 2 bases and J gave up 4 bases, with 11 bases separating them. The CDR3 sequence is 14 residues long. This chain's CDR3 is CASSLIGGLYGYTF. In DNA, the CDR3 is TGTGCCAGCAGCTTAATTGGGGGCCTCTATGGCTACACCTTC.

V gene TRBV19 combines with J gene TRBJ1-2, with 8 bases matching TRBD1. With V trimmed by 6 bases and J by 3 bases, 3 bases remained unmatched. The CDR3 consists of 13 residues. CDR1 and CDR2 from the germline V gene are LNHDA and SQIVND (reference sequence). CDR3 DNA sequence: TGTGCCAGTAGCAGGGGGCTCGACTATGGCTACACCTTC. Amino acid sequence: CASSRGLDYGYTF.

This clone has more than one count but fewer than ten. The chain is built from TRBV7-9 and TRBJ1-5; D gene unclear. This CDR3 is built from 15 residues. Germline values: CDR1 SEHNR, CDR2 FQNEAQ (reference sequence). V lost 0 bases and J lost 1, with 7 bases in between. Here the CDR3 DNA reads TGTGCCAGCAGCTTAGCAGGAGGGAGCAATCAGCCCCAGCATTTT. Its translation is CASSLAGGSNQPQHF.

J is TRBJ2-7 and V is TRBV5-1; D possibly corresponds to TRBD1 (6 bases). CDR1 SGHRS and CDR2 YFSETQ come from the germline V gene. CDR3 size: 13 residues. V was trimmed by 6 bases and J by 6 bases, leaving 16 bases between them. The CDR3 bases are TGCGCCAGCACGGGACAACTAGACTCCGAGCAGTACTTC. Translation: CASTGQLDSEQYF.

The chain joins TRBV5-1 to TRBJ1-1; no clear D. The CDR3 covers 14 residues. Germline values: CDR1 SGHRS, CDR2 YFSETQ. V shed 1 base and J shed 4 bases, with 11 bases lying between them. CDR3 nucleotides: TGCGCCAGCAGCTTGTCCCAGCGGGCCACTGAAGCTTTCTTT. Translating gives CASSLSQRATEAFF.

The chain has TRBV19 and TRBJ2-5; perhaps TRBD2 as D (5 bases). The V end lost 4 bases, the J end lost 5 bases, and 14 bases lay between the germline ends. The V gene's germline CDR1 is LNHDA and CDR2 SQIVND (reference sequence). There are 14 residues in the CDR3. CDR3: CASSTGSDLETQYF. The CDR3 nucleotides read TGTGCCAGTAGTACTGGTAGCGATTTGGAGACCCAGTACTTC.

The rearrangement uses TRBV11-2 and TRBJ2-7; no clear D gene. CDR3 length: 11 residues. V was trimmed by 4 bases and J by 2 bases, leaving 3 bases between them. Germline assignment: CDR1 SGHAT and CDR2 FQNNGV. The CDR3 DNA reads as TGTGCCAGCAGCTCAACCTACGAGCAGTACTTC. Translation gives CASSSTYEQYF.

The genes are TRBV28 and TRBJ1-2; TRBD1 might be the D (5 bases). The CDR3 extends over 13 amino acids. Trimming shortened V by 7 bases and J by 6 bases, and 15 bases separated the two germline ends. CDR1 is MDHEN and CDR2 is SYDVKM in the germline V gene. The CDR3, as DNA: TGTGCCAGCACCTCCAGGGTTACAAATGGCTACACCTTC. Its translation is CASTSRVTNGYTF.

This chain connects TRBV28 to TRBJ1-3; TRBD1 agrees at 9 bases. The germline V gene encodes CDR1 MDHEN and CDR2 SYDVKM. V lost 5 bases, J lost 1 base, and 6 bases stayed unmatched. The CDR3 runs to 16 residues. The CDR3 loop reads CASSPSGTGSGNTIYF. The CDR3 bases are TGTGCCAGCAGTCCATCCGGGACAGGGTCTGGAAACACCATATATTTT.

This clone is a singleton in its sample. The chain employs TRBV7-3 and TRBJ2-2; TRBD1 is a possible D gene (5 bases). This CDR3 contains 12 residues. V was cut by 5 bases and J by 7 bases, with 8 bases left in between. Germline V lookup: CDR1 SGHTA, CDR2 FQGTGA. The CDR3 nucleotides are TGTGCCAGCAGCCTAGACAGCGGGGAGCTGTTTTTT. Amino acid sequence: CASSLDSGELFF.

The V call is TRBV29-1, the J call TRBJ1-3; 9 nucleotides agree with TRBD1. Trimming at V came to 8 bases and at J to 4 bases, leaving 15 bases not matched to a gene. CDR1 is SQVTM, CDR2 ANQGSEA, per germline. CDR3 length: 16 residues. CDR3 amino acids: CSIYTPGQGTGNTIYF. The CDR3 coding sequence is TGCAGCATTTACACACCGGGACAGGGAACGGGAAACACCATATATTTT.

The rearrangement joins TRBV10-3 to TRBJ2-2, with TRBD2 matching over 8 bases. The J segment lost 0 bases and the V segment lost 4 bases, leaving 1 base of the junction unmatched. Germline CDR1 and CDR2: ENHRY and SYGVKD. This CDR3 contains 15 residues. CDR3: CAISVAGTNTGELFF. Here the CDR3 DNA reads TGTGCCATCAGTGTAGCGGGGACGAACACCGGGGAGCTGTTTTTT.

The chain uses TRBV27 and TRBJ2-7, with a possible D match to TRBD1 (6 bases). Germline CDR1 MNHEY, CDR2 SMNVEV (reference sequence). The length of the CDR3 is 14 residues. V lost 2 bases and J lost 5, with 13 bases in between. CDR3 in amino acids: CASSLAAGDHEQYF. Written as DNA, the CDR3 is TGTGCCAGCAGTTTAGCCGCAGGGGACCACGAGCAGTACTTC.

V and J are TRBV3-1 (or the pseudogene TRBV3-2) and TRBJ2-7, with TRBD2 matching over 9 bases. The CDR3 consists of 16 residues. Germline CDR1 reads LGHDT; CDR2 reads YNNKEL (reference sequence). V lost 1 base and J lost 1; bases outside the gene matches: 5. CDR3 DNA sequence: TGTGCCAGCAGCCAAGGGCTAGCGGGACCTTCCTACGAGCAGTACTTC. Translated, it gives CASSQGLAGPSYEQYF.

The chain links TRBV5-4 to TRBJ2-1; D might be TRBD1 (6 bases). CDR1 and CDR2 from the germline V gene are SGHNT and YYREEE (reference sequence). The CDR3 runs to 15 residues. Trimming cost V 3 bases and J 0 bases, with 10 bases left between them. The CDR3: CASSYTGRSYNEQFF. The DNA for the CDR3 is TGTGCCAGCAGCTATACAGGGCGCTCCTACAATGAGCAGTTCTTC.

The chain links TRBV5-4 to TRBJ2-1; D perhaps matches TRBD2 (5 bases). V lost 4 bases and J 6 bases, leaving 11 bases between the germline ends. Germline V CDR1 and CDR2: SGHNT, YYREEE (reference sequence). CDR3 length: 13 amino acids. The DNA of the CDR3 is TGTGCCAGCAGCAGAACTAGTCCCAATGAGCAGTTCTTC. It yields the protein CASSRTSPNEQFF.

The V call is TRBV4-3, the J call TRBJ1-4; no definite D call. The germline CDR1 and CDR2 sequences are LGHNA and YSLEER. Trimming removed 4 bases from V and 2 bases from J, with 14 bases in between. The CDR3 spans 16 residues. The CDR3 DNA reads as TGCGCCAGCAGCCCACGTCGGGGTGGCACTAATGAAAAACTGTTTTTT. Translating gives CASSPRRGGTNEKLFF.